This record covers a single TCR beta chain. This clone was found many times. Its antigen is unknown. Within one base of it there is no much larger clone, and no base qualities were kept. The sample originates from a study of cytomegalovirus exposure and HLA in healthy donors (dated by TCRdb to the late 2010s). With respect to the entire study: According to an earlier analysis of 587 of the donors, some 170 million T cells yielded 117 million unique TCR beta sequences and 276 Gb of sequence data. About 280 gigabases of sequencing data and approximately 91 million unique TCR sequences made up an early release that covered 500 to 650 HLA-typed donors. Of the approximately 400 genotyped donors, 75% to 85% were placed in the genetic ancestry cluster associated with self-reported Caucasian donors. The study aimed to test whether cataloging public T cell receptors could reveal signatures of past pathogen exposure. Using immunosequencing, the study profiled T cell repertoires from about 620 subjects and related those repertoires to cytomegalovirus serostatus. A separate validation cohort of 100 to 150 different subjects was used in addition to the roughly 670-subject first cohort. To predict cytomegalovirus infection status, the study combined high-throughput TCR immunosequencing, statistical association of individual TCRs with disease status, and machine learning. A later analysis re-examined previously published TCR beta repertoires from hundreds of donors and added high-resolution HLA genotyping to investigate patterns of TCR occurrence. In the later analysis, no new phenotypic data were used to find candidate immune exposures; instead, reliance was placed on TCR beta sequences and their occurrence across donors. In an earlier analysis of roughly 580 of the donors, high-throughput TCR beta sequencing was used to judge whether each TCR beta V gene segment behaved as functional or pseudogenic. Donor age, sex, ethnicity and CMV serostatus were compiled alongside the repertoire data. Genome-wide SNP genotypes for about three fifths of the roughly 700 donors were used in a later genetic analysis, which treated that subset as a discovery cohort. Every repertoire in the discovery cohort had been generated on one and the same sequencing platform. HLA typing included class I and class II loci at four-digit resolution. Typing coverage varied by locus: about 629-630 donors for A, B, C, DRB1 and DQB1; approximately 520 for DQA1; around 610 for DPA1; around 490 for DPB1. Because of strong linkage in the cohort, roughly five DR-DQ haplotypes were treated as single units for association and clustering. Among some 400 genotyped donors of the cohort, an average of around 240,000 unique TCR beta nucleotide sequences was sequenced per donor, of which about 18% were non-productive. Summary of the overall study and its limitations: A group of highly shared sequence variants was considered likely to be a technical artifact of the sequencing pipeline. Presence/absence analyses assumed roughly uniform sequencing depth across donors, an assumption that may not hold. In a later analysis, the rate of TCR association differed among HLA loci, with DRB1 alleles having the most associated TCRs and HLA-C alleles having the fewest. Cytomegalovirus status was reported to be diagnosed by the classifier with high specificity and sensitivity in both the original and validation cohorts. In a later analysis, most CMV-associated TCR beta chains were found to appear HLA-restricted, with HLA associations seemingly driven largely by CMV exposure. In an earlier analysis of 587 of the donors, most TCR beta V segments appeared in productive rearrangements about 90% or about 30% of the time, broadly matching IMGT annotations. The authors suggested that the approach could potentially be extended to other disease states and immunological phenotypes. The study gave a list of about 160 TCR beta chains associated with cytomegalovirus. Compared with equally common non-associated chains, HLA-associated TCR beta chains in a later analysis were more clonally expanded and had lower generation probabilities. Because HLA typing was missing for some donors at each locus, association tests included only the typed subset. Compared with the 666-donor mean, donors in an Asian-associated ancestry cluster had fewer N-insertions in productive TCRs, according to a later genetic analysis. Only TCR beta chains were sequenced in this cohort, and the absence of alpha or paired-chain data limited detectable features. According to a later analysis, parvovirus B19, influenza, CMV and Epstein-Barr virus appeared linked to several top co-occurrence clusters. A further reported finding was that TCR beta sequences accurately predicted the HLA-A and HLA-B alleles for most subjects in the first cohort. For the cohort, immune exposure information was limited to CMV serostatus. Linkage disequilibrium might explain the correlated functional status among segregating V segments, but an unknown experimental factor could not be excluded. When HLA alleles, especially DR and DQ, strongly co-occurred, TCR associations were difficult to assign to individual alleles. In vitro tests confirmed that three of the cytomegalovirus-associated TCR beta chains recognize cytomegalovirus antigens. The 87-base-pair reads could not distinguish some IMGT-functional V segments, including TRBV6-2 and TRBV6-3, so those segments were excluded. Because counts were too low, 15 to 20 rarely observed V segments, including chromosome 9 orphons, were left out of the earlier analysis of a few hundred of the donors. While some public TCRs were present in many individuals, most TCR sequences turned up only very rarely across donors. A later genetic analysis associated a missense DCLRE1C variant with V-gene and J-gene trimming of TCR beta chains, and an independent cohort replicated the association. A later analysis associated about 17,000 TCR beta sequences with specific HLA alleles at a false discovery rate of 0.05.

In total, over 600 healthy bone marrow donors made up the cohort. All cohort members were sampled while nominally healthy, although unrecorded immune exposures were likely present. The donor was CMV seropositive and was included in the group of some 290 seropositive cohort members. Each donor provided a peripheral blood sample, and peripheral blood mononuclear cells were used for TCR beta sequencing. The Qiagen DNeasy Blood Extraction Kit was used to extract genomic DNA from the blood cell samples. Libraries were built with the immunoSEQ multiplex PCR assay. The multiplex PCR relied on a mix of 60 forward primers for TCR Vbeta segments and 13 reverse primers for TCR Jbeta segments. The CDR3 region of rearranged TCR beta genes was amplified from genomic DNA with a multiplex PCR assay. The Illumina HiSeq System was used to sequence the amplified TCR beta libraries as 87-base-pair reads. Per the source publication's procedure: In a later analysis, tens of millions of unique TCR beta chains were counted across the roughly 610 repertoires, and some 10 million of these chains were shared by at least two donors. Raw reads were error-corrected and collapsed into unique sequences by a nearest-neighbor algorithm in which closely related sequences were merged to remove PCR and sequencing errors. CDR3 sequences were aligned to IMGT reference sequences to assign V, D and J gene segments. For a sequence to be retained, a match of at least six nucleotides to both a V gene segment and a J gene segment was required. Rearrangements were called productive when the CDR3 lacked stop codons and stayed in frame with V and J; all others were non-productive. Following IMGT convention, CDR3 was defined as the stretch from the second conserved V-encoded cysteine to the conserved J-encoded phenylalanine. Sequences without an unambiguous match to a single V gene segment were excluded from the earlier analysis of a few hundred of the donors. In an earlier analysis of 587 of the donors, a V segment was called functional when productive rearrangements were above 56.7%, and segregating when the standard deviation between donors exceeded 5%. A statistical classification framework was built to diagnose cytomegalovirus status from the catalog of TCR beta chain sequences. In a later analysis, TCR nucleotide sequences were compared against IMGT/GENE-DB human TR gene sequences so that V and J genes could be assigned. A later analysis assigned CDR3 sequences and most-parsimonious VDJ recombination scenarios with the TCRdist pipeline. A later analysis defined each TCR beta chain by its CDR3 amino acid sequence plus V-gene family, and excluded reads lacking a unique V-gene family. A later analysis removed 592 highly shared, low-generation-probability nucleotide sequences to deal with suspected cross-contamination and a sequencing artifact. In a later analysis, a clonal expansion index was calculated for each public chain from normalized within-repertoire ranks of inferred template counts. In a later analysis, generation probabilities were computed using a VDJ recombination model fitted to out-of-frame rearrangements, and the results were checked against IGoR. In a later analysis, hypergeometric tests were used to score TCR-TCR, TCR-HLA and TCR-CMV co-occurrence, with a repertoire-size bias correction applied to TCR pairs. A later analysis estimated false discovery rates by permuting HLA or CMV assignments 20 times. In a later analysis, co-occurring TCRs were grouped using DBSCAN, and TCRdist sequence similarity was added for clustering within HLA-allele-positive subsets. Repertoires with fewer than 30,000 or more than 120,000 public chains were left out of co-occurrence clustering, as were about 5 repertoires with anomalous nucleotide sharing. Drawn from immuneACCESS, this table holds only the in-frame rearrangements with V and J called that TCRdb kept. Clones are partly lost; checked studies trace under half to an unresolved V gene and leave the rest unexplained. V, J and clone size reflect that table, while D and trimming were determined from the DNA. Within this sample are roughly 180,000 clones, with roughly 85% of them counted one time only. The leading ten clones occupy roughly 8.8% of the sample.

From its cysteine to its phenylalanine, the CDR3 spans 13 amino acids. Kept here is only the CDR3 DNA, which spans 39 bases and is read in frame from base 1. CDR1 and CDR2, looked up from the germline V gene (reference sequence), are SGHKS and YYEKEE. Cut back by 5 bases and 5 bases, the V and J ends lie 13 bases apart. The sequencing sample was made of PBMCs. This TCR was sampled from a man between 18 and 35 years old in good health and CMV-seropositive. The chain uses TRBV5-5 and TRBJ1-1, with TRBD1 perhaps the D gene, on 6 matching bases. The nucleotide sequence reads as follows: TGTGCCAGCAGGTCCGGGGGGGCAACTGAAGCTTTCTTT. Its amino acids are CASRSGGATEAFF.